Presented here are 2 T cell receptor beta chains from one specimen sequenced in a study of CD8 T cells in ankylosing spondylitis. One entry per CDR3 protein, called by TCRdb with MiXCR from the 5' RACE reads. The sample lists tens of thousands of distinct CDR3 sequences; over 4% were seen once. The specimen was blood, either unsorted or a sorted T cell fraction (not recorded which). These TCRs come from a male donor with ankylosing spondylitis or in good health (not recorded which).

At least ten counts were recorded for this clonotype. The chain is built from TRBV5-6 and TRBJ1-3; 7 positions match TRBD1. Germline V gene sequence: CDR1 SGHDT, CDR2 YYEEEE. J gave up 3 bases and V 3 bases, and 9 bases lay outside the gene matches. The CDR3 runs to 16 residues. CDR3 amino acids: CASSSVGTAGGNTIYF. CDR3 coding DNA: TGTGCCAGCAGCTCCGTAGGGACAGCAGGTGGAAACACCATATATTTT.

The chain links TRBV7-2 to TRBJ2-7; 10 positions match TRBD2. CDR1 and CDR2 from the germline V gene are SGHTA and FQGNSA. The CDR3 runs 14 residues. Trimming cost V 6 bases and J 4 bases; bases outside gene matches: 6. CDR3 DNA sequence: TGTGCCAGCAGTTACGATAGCGGGGGGTACGAGCAGTACTTC. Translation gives CASSYDSGGYEQYF.